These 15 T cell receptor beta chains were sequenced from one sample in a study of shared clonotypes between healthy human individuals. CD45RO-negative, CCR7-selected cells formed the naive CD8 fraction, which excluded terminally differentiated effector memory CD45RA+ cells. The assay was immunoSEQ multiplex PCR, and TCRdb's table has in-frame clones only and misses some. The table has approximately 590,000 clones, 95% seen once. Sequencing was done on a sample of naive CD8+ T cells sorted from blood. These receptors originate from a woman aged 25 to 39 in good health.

The CDR3 is CASSLRGQETQYF. The CDR3 coding sequence is TGTGCCAGCAGCTTGAGGGGGCAAGAGACCCAGTACTTC. This chain joins TRBV5-4 and TRBJ2-5, with D possibly being TRBD1 (6 bases). The germline CDR1 and CDR2 sequences are SGHNT and YYREEE (reference sequence). Deletions cut 1 base from V and 2 bases from J, with 6 bases between. The CDR3 sequence is 13 residues long.

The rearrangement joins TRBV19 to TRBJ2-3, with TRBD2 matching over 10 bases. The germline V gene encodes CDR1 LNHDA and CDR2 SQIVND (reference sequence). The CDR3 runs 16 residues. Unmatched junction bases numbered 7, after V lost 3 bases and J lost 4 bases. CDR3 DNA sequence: TGTGCCAGTAGTATGGGACTAGCGCTGAAGGCAGATACGCAGTATTTT. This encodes CASSMGLALKADTQYF.

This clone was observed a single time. The CDR3 nucleotides read TGTGCCAGCAGCGCACCTATAGCGGGAGGCCACACAGATACGCAGTATTTT. Translated, it gives CASSAPIAGGHTDTQYF. V and J are TRBV9 and TRBJ2-3, with 10 nucleotides matching TRBD2. Germline V gene lookup returns CDR1 SGDLS and CDR2 YYNGEE. Trimming took 3 bases from V and 2 from J; bases not matched to a gene: 9. The CDR3 totals 17 residues.

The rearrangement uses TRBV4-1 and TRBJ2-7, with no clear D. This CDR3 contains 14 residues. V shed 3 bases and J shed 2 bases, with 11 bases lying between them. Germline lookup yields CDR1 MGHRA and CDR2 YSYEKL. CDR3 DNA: TGCGCCAGCAGCCATGACATTGGACCCTACGAGCAGTACTTC. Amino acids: CASSHDIGPYEQYF.

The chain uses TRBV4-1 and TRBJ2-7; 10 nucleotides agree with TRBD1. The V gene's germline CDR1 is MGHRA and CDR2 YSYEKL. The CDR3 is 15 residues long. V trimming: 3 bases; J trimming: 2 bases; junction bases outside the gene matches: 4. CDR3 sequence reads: CASSQGTGDPYEQYF. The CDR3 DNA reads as TGCGCCAGCAGCCAGGGGACAGGGGATCCCTACGAGCAGTACTTC.

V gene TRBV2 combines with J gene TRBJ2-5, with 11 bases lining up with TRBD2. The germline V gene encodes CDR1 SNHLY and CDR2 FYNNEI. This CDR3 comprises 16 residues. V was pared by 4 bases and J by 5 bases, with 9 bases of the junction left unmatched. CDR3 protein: CASSGGLAGGGETQYF. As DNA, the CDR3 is TGTGCCAGCAGTGGTGGGCTAGCGGGAGGCGGGGAGACCCAGTACTTC.

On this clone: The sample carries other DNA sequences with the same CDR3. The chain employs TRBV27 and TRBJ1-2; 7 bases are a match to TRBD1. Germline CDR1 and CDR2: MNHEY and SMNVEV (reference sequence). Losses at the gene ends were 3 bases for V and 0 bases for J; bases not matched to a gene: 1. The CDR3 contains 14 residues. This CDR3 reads CASSLTGPNYGYTF. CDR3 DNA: TGTGCCAGCAGTTTGACAGGGCCTAACTATGGCTACACCTTC.

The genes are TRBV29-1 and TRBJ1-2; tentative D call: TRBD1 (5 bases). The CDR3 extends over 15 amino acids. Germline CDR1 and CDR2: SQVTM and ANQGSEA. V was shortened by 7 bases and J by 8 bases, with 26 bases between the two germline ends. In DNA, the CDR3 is TGCAGCGCACTGGGGGGACCTCCCCCAGTGATCGGCTACACCTTC. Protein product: CSALGGPPPVIGYTF.

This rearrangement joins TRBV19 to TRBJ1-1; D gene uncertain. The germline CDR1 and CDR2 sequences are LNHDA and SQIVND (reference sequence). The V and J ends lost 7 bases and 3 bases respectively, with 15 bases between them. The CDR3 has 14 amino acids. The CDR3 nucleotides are TGTGCCAGTATTGGGATCATCGGATACACTGAAGCTTTCTTT. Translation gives CASIGIIGYTEAFF. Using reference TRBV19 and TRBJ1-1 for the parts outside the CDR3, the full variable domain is DGGITQSPKYLFRKEGQNVTLSCEQNLNHDAMYWYRQDPGQGLRLIYYSQIVNDFQKGDIAEGYSVSREKKESFPLTVTSAQKNPTAFYLCASIGIIGYTEAFFGQGTRLTVV.

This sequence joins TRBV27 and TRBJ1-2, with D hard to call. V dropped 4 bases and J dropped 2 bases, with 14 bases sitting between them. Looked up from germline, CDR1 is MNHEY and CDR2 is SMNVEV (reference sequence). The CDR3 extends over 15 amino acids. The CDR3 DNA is TGTGCCAGCAGTTCACCACAGATTTGGAACTATGGCTACACCTTC. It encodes CASSSPQIWNYGYTF.

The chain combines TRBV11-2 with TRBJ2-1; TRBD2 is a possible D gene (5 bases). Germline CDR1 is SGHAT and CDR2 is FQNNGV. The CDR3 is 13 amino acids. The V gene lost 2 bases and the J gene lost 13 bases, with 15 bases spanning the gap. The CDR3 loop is CASSLLYREGQFF. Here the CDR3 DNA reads TGTGCCAGCAGCTTATTGTACAGAGAGGGACAGTTCTTC.

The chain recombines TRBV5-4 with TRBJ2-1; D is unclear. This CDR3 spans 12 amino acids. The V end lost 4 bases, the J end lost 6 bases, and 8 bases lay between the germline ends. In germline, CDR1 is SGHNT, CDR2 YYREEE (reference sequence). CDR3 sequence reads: CASSGDSNEQFF. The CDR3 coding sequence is TGTGCCAGCAGCGGGGATTCCAATGAGCAGTTCTTC.

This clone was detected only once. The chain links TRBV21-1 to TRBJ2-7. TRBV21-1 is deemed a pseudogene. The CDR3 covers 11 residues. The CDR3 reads CASSATQEQYF. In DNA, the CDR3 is TGTGCCAGCAGCGCAACTCAGGAGCAGTACTTC.

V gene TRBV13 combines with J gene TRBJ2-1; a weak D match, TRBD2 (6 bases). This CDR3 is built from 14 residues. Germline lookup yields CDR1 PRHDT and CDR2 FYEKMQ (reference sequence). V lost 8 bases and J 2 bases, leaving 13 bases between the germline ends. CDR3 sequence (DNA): TGTGCCAGCGGGTTCGGGGGAGCCTACAATGAGCAGTTCTTC. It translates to CASGFGGAYNEQFF.

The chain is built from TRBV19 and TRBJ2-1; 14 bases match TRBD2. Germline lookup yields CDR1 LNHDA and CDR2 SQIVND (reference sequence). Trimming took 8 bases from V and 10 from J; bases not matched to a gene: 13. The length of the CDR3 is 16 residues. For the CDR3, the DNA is TGTGCCAGTCGGCCGTTGACTAGCGGGAGGGCGGCAGAGCAGTTCTTC. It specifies CASRPLTSGRAAEQFF. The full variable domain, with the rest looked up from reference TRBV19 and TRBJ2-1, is DGGITQSPKYLFRKEGQNVTLSCEQNLNHDAMYWYRQDPGQGLRLIYYSQIVNDFQKGDIAEGYSVSREKKESFPLTVTSAQKNPTAFYLCASRPLTSGRAAEQFFGPGTRLTVL.